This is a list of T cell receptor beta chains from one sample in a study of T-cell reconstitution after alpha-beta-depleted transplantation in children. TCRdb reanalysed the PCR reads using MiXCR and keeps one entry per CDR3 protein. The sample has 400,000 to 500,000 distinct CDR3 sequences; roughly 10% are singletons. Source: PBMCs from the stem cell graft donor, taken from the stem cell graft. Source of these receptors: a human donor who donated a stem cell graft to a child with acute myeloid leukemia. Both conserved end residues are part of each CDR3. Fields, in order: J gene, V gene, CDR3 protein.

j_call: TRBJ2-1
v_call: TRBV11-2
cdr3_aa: CASSSVHEQFF

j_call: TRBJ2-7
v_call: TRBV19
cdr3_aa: CASSPTGTGEQYF

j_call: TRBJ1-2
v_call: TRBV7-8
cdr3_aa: CAMGKETFSYGYTF

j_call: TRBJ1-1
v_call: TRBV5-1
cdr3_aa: CASSQQGSGTEAFF

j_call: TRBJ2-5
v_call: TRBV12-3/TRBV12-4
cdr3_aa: CASSFSTIGRETQYF

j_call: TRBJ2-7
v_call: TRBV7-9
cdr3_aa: CASSLKATYEQYF

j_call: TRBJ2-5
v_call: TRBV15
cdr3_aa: CATSDELKTQYF

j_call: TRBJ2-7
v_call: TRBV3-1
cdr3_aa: CASSPQLAAKGYEQYF

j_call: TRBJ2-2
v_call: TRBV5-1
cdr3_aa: CASSLGILAGDTGELFF

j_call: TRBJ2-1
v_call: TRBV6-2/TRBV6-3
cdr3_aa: CASRMIADSYNEQFF

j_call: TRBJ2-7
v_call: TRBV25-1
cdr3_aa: CASSEGNRGPYEQYF

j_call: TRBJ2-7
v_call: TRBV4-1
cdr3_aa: CASSQDIRTGQDYEQYF

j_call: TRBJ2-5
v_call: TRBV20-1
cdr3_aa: CSAKVGSEIQETQYF

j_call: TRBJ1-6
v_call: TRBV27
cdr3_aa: CASSFQGAGSPLHF

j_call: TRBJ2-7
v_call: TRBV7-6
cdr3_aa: CASSLVGDRGYEQYF

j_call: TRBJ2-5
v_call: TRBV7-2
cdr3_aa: CASSTQLGQEIQYF

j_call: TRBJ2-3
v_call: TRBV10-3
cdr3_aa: CASRAGQGLQDTQYF

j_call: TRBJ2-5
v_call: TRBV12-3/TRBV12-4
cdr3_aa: CASSLASGGASMGETQYF

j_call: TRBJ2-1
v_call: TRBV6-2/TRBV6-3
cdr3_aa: CASRLVDRGGPNEQFF

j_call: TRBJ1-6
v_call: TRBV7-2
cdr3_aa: CASSFPGQEGAPLHF

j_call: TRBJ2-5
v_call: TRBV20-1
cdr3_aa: CSARAPGRETQYF

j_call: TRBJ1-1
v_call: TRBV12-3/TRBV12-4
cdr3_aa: CASSSGTGVAFF

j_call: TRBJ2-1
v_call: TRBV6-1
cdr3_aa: CASSEAIYNEQFF

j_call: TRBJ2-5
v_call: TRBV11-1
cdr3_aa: CASSTRETQYF

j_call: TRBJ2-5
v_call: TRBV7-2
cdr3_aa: CASSSGTRYQETQYF

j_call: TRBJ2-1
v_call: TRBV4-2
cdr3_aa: CASSQDWDLDNEQFF

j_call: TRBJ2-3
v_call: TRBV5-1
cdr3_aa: CASSWSGSPDTQYF

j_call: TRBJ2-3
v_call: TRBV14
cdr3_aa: CASSPQGLGRSEQYF

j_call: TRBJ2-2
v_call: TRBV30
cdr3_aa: CAWRRGGGGSGELFF

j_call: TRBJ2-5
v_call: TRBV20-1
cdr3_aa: CSAIPGLETQYF

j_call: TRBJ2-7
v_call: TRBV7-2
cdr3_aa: CASSPSSGSRHEQYF

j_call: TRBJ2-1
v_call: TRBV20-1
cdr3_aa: CSARDRRRGSSYNEQFF

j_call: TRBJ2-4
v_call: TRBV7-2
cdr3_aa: CASSLFGQGAGIQYF